This TCR beta chain was captured by sequencing in a study of blood T cell repertoires in COVID-19. Study-level information: T cells, B-cell-depleted T cells, or PBMCs provided the cDNA or gDNA that served as material.

Trimming removed 6 bases from V and 4 bases from J; junction bases left unmatched: 2. The V gene's germline CDR1 is MDHEN and CDR2 SYDVKM. The CDR3 has 13 residues. Symptom resolution, clearance, or two negative PCRs marked the recovered donors of Cohort 3. Authors' methods: Using reference gene primer amplification, nucleated cell counts were estimated. Sequencing used immunoSEQ multiplex PCR; TCRdb keeps in-frame clones, though not all of them. V, J and clone size reflect that table, while D and trimming were determined from the DNA. The table has 140,000 to 150,000 clones, 87% seen once. The V gene is TRBV28, the J gene TRBJ2-7, with 11 positions matching TRBD2. The sequence came from a man in his fifties or sixties who had recovered from COVID-19. The sample taken for sequencing was PBMCs or T cells enriched from blood (not recorded which). CDR3 DNA sequence: TGTGCCAGCAGGACTAGCGGGATTTACGAGCAGTACTTC. This codes for CASRTSGIYEQYF.